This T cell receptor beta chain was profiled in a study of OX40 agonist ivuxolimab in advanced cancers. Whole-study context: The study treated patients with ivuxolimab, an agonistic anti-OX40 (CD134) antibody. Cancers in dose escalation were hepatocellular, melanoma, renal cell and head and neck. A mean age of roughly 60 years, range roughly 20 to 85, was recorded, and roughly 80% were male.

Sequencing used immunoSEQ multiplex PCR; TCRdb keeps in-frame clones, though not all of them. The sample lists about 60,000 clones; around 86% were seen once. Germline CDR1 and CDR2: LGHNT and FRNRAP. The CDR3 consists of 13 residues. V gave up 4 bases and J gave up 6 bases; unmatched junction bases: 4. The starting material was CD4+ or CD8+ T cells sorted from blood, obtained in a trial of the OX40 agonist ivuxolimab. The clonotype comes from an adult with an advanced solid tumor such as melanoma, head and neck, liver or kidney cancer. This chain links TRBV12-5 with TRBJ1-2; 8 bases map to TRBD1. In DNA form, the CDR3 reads TGTGCTAGTGGTTGGGGGACAGGAGATGGCTACACCTTC. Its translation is CASGWGTGDGYTF. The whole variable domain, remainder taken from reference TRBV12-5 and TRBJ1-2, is DARVTQTPRHKVTEMGQEVTMRCQPILGHNTVFWYRQTMMQGLELLAYFRNRAPLDDSGMPKDRFSAEMPDATLATLKIQPSEPRDSAVYFCASGWGTGDGYTFGSGTRLTVV.